The sequence of this T cell receptor beta chain was determined in a study of shared clonotypes between healthy human individuals (dated by TCRdb to the early 2020s). In the study overall: A couple of women and three men aged 18 to 49 years were included in the cohort. For each donor, CD4 naive and CD4 memory were each given three plates, CD8 naive was given two plates, and CD8 memory was given one plate. Blood TCR repertoires of about five healthy adults were deeply sequenced to estimate repertoire size and the extent of clonotype sharing between individuals. To increase sequencing depth and limit assay-specific biases, TCR repertoire library preparation and sequencing were carried out by different laboratories using diverse techniques. Each donor's leukapheresis produced roughly between roughly 0.85 and 10 billion PBMCs.

The CDR3 covers 13 residues, taking in both the cysteine and the phenylalanine. Here the CDR3 DNA is all that survives: 39 bases in frame from base 1. CDR1 is given as MDHEN and CDR2 as SYDVKM, both from the germline V gene. A distance of 9 bases separates the germline ends of V and J, which lose 6 bases and 3 bases respectively. For the CD8 naive samples, CD45RO-negative cells were positively selected for CCR7, yielding a CD45RA+CCR7+ population from which TemRA cells were excluded. The donors were healthy, HIV-negative adults with no recently reported acute infections or vaccinations. All donors were Caucasian adults living in Nashville, Tennessee, USA. Blood was collected by leukapheresis, and PBMCs were isolated by Ficoll-Histopaque density gradient centrifugation and then cryopreserved in liquid nitrogen vapor phase. Purity and quantity of every magnetically sorted T cell population were checked by analytical flow cytometry. Genomic DNA was isolated from each sorted fraction and quantified by UV absorbance on a Nanodrop 2000c.

Broad study findings and their caveats: Higher generation probabilities were observed for clonotypes shared by all four sorted-subset donors than for non-shared clonotypes. When four donors were compared, the shared fraction of clonotypes was about 5% for naive CD4, approximately 3.3% for naive CD8, 2.3% for memory CD4, and about 0.36% for memory CD8. Estimated clonotype richness was generally larger for naive than for memory subsets. Only blood was sampled, and tissue TCR repertoires likely differ from those in blood. Based on pairwise subsampling, the degree of clonotype sharing among donors was expected to be affected by sequencing depth. Rarefaction of sorted-subset datasets indicated incomplete sequencing despite the large sequencing depth. Because the study included a small number of donors, the genetic and exposure-history diversity represented was limited.

TCR CDR3 regions were amplified from genomic DNA by multiplex PCR using the deep immunoSEQ assay. Extracted genomic DNA from each cell subset was distributed evenly across all wells of several immunoSEQ 96-well plates, and each plate was treated as a replicate. For sorted subsets, about 200 ng genomic DNA, equal to 30,000 to 35,000 T cell genomes, was loaded into each replicate PCR. Purified libraries were measured with a Qubit 3.0 fluorometer, size-checked on a Bioanalyzer 2100, and measured again with the KAPA Library Quantification kit. A separate single-read 150-cycle Illumina NextSeq 550 flow cell was used to sequence each immunoSEQ 96-well plate. The study's processing was this. Because the immunoSEQ output included only junctional sequences and no quality scores, the filtering could not be the same as the filtering used for full-length reads. Sequences were annotated with PyIR, a Python wrapper for IgBLAST v1.9, and V/J genes and CDR3 were assigned using IMGT germline references. Reads were removed for weak V/J assignments (E-value above 1e-6), missing CDR3, stop codons, out-of-frame junctions, or ambiguous translated residues. V3J clonotypes were defined by identical inferred V gene, J gene, and CDR3 amino acid sequence. Percentage overlap between repertoires was computed as shared unique clonotypes divided by the size of the smaller repertoire. Repertoire richness was assessed with RTK rarefaction, the Chao1 estimator, and Recon v2.1 estimates of unobserved clonotypes. Generation probabilities for all TCRbeta clonotypes obtained by the gDNA method from a handful of donors were computed using OLGA. TCRdb took this table from immuneACCESS and kept in-frame rearrangements with V and J called. Such tables lack part of the clones; where checked against another copy, unresolved V genes explain under half of the gap, and the rest is unexplained. V and J calls and clone size are given by that table; D and trimming were obtained from the DNA. The sample table contains some 2 million clones; only one count was recorded for about 95% of them. The ten most abundant clones make up around 1.1% of the sample.

A remark on this clone: Its binding antigen is unknown. No much larger clone is present one base from it, and per-base qualities are unavailable.

Source material: naive CD8+ T cells sorted from blood. The cell subset or site label on this specimen signifies: CD45RA+CCR7+. This TCR came from a man younger than 35 in good health. Rearrangement joined TRBV28 to TRBJ1-3; a weak D assignment points to TRBD1 (5 bases agree). This receptor has the CDR3 CASSPGFGNTIYF. The base sequence is TGTGCCAGCAGCCCAGGGTTTGGAAACACCATATATTTT.